Described below is a single T cell receptor (beta chain) sequence and its context. These data are taken from a study of blood T cell repertoires in COVID-19. Study details: T cells, B-cell-depleted T cells, or PBMCs provided the cDNA or gDNA that served as material.

TCRdb's table, derived via immunoSEQ multiplex PCR, lists solely in-frame clones and lacks some. The table includes tens of thousands of clones, 60% to 75% detected once. The CDR3 loop spans 16 amino acids. V dropped 1 base and J dropped 7 bases, with 16 bases sitting between them. Germline loops: CDR1 LNHNV, CDR2 YYDKDF (reference sequence). This clonotype originated in a woman in her 70s with acute or convalescent COVID-19. This chain connects TRBV15 to TRBJ2-2, with TRBD1 as a possible D gene (5 bases). Sequencing was performed on peripheral blood. The CDR3, as DNA: TGTGCCACCAGCAGAGTGGGGCAGGCGAGAGGCGGGGAGCTGTTTTTT. Its translation is CATSRVGQARGGELFF.